This TCR beta chain emerged from a study of T cells in Graves' hyperthyroidism and ophthalmopathy. Study-level points and caveats: Before onset, ophthalmopathy was predicted by the model a median 6.5 months earlier.

This clonotype was counted at least ten times. What it recognizes is unknown. This CDR3 has 15 residues. V gave up 1 base and J gave up 8 bases, with 14 bases separating them. Germline CDR1 is SGHAT and CDR2 is FQNNGV. What was amplified from RNA transcripts were TCR beta CDR3 regions. First-round RT-PCR with HTBI primers amplified the TCR CDR3 region. TCRdb passed the multiplex PCR reads through MiXCR, listing each CDR3 protein once. The sample has around 580,000 distinct CDR3 sequences; approximately 15% are singletons. Cells are PBMCs isolated from about 10 ml of fresh blood. The sequencing sample was made of blood. The chain links TRBV11-2 to TRBJ1-4; D not certain. The source is a woman aged 18-29 years with Graves' hyperthyroidism. The CDR3 sequence: CASSLGYGRGEKLFF. CDR3 in DNA: TGTGCCAGCAGCTTAGGATATGGGAGAGGAGAAAAACTGTTTTTT.